This T cell receptor (beta chain) was recorded in a study of blood T cells in healthy people across ages. A second PCR, run for roughly 7 to 12 cycles, used a sample-barcoded 5' primer plus a J-beta primer mix. Each CDR3 protein is one row after TCRdb ran MiXCR on the 5' RACE reads. This table holds 750,000 to 1,000,000 distinct CDR3 sequences, 25% to 35% found once. The total RNA that was extracted per sample amounted to at least 5.5 micrograms. The germline gives CDR1 SGHTA, CDR2 FQGNSA. This CDR3 contains 16 residues. Trimming cost V 3 bases and J 5 bases, with 17 bases left between them. These data are also associated with another study on T cells of mothers and their children.

The rearrangement uses TRBV7-2 and TRBJ2-1; D perhaps matches TRBD2 (5 bases). The specimen was blood. This TCR derives from a woman aged 40 to 55 in good health. CDR3 amino acids: CASSFSRRSRNNEQFF. The CDR3 DNA follows: TGTGCCAGCAGCTTTTCCAGGAGGAGTCGAAACAATGAGCAGTTCTTC.